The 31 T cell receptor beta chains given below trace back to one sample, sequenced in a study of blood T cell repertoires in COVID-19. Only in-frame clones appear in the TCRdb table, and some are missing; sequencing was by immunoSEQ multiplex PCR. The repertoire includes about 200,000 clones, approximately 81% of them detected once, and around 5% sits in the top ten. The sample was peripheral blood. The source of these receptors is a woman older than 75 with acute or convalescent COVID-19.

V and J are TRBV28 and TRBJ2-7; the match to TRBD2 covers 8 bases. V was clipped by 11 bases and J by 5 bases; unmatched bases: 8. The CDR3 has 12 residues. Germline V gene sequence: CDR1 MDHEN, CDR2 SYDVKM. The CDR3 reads CASGGSIHEQYF. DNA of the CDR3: TGTGCCTCGGGGGGGAGCATCCACGAGCAGTACTTC. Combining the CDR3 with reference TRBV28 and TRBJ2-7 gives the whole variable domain DVKVTQSSRYLVKRTGEKVFLECVQDMDHENMFWYRQDPGLGLRLIYFSYDVKMKEKGDIPEGYSVSREKKERFSLILESASTNQTSMYLCASGGSIHEQYFGPGTRLTVT.

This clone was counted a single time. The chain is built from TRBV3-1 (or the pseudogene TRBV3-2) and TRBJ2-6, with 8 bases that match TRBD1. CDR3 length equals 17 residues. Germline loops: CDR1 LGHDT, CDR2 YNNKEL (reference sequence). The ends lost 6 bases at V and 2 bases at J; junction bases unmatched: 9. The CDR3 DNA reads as TGTGCCAGCAGTGACAGGGGCATCCTCCCTGGGGCCAACGTCCTGACTTTC. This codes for CASSDRGILPGANVLTF.

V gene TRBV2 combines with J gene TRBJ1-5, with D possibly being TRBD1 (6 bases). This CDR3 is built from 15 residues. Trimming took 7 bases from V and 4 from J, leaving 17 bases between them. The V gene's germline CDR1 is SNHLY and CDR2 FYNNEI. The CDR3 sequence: CASTRGWAENQPQHF. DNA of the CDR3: TGTGCCAGCACTAGGGGGTGGGCAGAGAATCAGCCCCAGCATTTT. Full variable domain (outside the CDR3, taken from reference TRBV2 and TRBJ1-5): EPEVTQTPSHQVTQMGQEVILRCVPISNHLYFYWYRQILGQKVEFLVSFYNNEISEKSEIFDDQFSVERPDGSNFTLKIRSTKLEDSAMYFCASTRGWAENQPQHFGDGTRLSIL.

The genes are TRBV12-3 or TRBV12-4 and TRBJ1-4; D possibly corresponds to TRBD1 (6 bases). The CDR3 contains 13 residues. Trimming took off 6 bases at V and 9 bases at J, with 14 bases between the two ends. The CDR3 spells CASSELTGQKLFF. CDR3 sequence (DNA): TGTGCCAGCAGCGAACTTACAGGGCAAAAACTGTTTTTT.

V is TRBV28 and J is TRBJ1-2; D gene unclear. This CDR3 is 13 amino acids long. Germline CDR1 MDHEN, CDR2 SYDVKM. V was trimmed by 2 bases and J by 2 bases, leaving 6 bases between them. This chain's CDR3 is CASSLTQNYGYTF. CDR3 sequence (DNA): TGTGCCAGCAGTTTAACACAGAACTATGGCTACACCTTC.

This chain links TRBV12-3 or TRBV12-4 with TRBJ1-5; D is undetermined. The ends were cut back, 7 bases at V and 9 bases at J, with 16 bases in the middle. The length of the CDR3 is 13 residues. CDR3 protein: CASTIIPERPQHF. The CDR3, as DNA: TGTGCCAGCACCATCATTCCGGAGCGGCCCCAGCATTTT.

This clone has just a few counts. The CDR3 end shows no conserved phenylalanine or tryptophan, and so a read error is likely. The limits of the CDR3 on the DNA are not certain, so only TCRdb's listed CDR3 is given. The CDR3 sequence: CASGLVRDRE. The gene calls are TRBV12-5 and TRBJ2-2; the D segment call TRBD1 is taken from the table without a DNA check. The CDR3 has 10 residues if both end residues are counted. The V gene's germline CDR1 is LGHNT and CDR2 FRNRAP.

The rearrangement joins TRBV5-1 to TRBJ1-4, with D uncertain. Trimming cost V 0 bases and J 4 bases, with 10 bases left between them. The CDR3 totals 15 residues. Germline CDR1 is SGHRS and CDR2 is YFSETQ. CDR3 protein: CASSLGLSVNEKLFF. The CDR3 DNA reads TGCGCCAGCAGCTTGGGTCTGTCGGTTAATGAAAAACTGTTTTTT.

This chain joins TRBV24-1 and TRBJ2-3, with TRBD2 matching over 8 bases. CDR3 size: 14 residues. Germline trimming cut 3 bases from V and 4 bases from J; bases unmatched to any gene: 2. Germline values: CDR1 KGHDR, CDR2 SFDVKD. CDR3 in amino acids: CATSDPAGADTQYF. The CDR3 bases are TGTGCCACCAGTGATCCAGCGGGAGCAGATACGCAGTATTTT.

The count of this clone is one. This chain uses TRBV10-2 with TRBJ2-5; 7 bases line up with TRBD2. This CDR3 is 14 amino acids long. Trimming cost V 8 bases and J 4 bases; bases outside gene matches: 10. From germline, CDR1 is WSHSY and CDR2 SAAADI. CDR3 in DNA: TGCGCCAGCTGGTCGACTAGCATATCAGAGACCCAGTACTTC. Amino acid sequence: CASWSTSISETQYF.

For the CDR3, the DNA is TGTGCCAGCAGCTTAGTTTCTTCTCCGAACACCGGGGAGCTGTTTTTT. Its protein product is CASSLVSSPNTGELFF. This chain joins TRBV11-2 and TRBJ2-2; D is unclear. This CDR3 spans 16 amino acids. V dropped 1 base and J dropped 0 bases, with 9 bases sitting between them. CDR1 and CDR2 (germline): SGHAT, FQNNGV.

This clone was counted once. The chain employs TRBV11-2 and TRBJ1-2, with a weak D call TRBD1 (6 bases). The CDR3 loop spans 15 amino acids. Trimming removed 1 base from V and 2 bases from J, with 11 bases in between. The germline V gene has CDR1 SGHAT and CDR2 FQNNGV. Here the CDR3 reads CASSLGGTGNYGYTF. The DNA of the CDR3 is TGTGCCAGCAGCTTAGGAGGAACAGGGAACTATGGCTACACCTTC.

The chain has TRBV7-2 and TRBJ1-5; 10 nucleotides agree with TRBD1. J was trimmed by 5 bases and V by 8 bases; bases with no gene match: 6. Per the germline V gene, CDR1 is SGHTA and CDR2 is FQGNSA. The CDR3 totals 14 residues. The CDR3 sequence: CASRDRGRDQPQHF. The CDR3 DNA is TGTGCCAGCCGTGACAGGGGGCGAGATCAGCCCCAGCATTTT.

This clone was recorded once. The CDR3 sequence: CAWKRGPAYYGYTF. The CDR3 nucleotides read TGTGCCTGGAAGCGCGGGCCGGCCTACTATGGCTACACCTTC. The chain recombines TRBV30 with TRBJ1-2; D is uncertain. The ends were cut back, 4 bases at V and 3 bases at J, with 15 bases in the middle. Germline assignment: CDR1 GTSNPN and CDR2 SVGIG (reference sequence). This CDR3 comprises 14 residues.

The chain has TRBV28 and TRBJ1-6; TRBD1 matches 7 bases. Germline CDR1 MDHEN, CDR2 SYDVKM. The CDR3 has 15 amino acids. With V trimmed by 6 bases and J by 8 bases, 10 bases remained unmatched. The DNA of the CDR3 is TGTGCCAGCAGCGCCTCCGGGACAGTTTATTCACCCCTCCACTTT. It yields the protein CASSASGTVYSPLHF. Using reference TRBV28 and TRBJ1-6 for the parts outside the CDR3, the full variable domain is DVKVTQSSRYLVKRTGEKVFLECVQDMDHENMFWYRQDPGLGLRLIYFSYDVKMKEKGDIPEGYSVSREKKERFSLILESASTNQTSMYLCASSASGTVYSPLHFGNGTRLTVT.

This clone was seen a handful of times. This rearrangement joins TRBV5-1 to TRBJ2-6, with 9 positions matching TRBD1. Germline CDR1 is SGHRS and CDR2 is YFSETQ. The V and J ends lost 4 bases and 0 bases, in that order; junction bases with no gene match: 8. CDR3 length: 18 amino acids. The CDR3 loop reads CASSLAGTGFSGANVLTF. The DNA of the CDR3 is TGCGCCAGCAGCCTGGCCGGGACAGGGTTCTCTGGGGCCAACGTCCTGACTTTC.

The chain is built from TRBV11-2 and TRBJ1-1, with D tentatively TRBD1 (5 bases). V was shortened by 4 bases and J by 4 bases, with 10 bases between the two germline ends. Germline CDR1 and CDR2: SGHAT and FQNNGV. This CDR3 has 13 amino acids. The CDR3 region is CASSSTGVTEAFF. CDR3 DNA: TGTGCCAGCAGCTCCACGGGGGTCACTGAAGCTTTCTTT.

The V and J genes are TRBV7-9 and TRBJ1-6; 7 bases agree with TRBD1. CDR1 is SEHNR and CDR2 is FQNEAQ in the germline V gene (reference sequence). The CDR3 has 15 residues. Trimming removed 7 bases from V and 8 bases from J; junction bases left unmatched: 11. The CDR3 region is CASTHYGGTDSPLHF. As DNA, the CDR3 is TGTGCCAGCACCCATTATGGGGGGACAGATTCACCCCTCCACTTT.

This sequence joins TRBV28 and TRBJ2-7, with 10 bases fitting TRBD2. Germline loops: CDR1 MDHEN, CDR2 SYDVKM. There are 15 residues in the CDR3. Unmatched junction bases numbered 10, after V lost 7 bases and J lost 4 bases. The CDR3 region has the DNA TGTGCCAGCATCCTGAGCGGGAGGGCCGTTTACGAGCAGTACTTC. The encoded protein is CASILSGRAVYEQYF.

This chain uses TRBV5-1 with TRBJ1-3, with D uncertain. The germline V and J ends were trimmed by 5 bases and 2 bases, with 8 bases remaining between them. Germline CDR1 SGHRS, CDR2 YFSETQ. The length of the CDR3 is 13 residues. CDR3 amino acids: CASRQDTGNTIYF. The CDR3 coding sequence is TGCGCCAGCAGACAAGACACTGGAAACACCATATATTTT.

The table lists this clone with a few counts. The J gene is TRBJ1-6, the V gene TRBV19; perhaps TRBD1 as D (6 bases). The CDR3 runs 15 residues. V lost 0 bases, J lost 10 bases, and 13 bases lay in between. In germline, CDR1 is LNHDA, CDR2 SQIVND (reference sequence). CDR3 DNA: TGTGCCAGTAGTATAGATGCGGGGGCTGAATCACCCCTCCACTTT. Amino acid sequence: CASSIDAGAESPLHF.

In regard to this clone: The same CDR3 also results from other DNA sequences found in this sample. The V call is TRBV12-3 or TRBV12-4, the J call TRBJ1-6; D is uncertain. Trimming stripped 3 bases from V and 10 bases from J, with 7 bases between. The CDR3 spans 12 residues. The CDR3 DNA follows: TGTGCCAGCAGTTTCGGCGGGTCACCCCTCCACTTT. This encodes CASSFGGSPLHF.

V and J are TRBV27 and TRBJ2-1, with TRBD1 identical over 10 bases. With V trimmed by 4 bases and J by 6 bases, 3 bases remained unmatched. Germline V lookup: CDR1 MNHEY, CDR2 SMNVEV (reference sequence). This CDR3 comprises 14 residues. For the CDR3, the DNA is TGTGCCAGCAGTTCCGGGACAGGGGTCAATGAGCAGTTCTTC. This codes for CASSSGTGVNEQFF.

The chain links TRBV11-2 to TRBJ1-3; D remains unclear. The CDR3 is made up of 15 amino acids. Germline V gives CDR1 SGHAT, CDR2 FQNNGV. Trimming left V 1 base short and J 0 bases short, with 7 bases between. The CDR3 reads CASSLVPVSGNTIYF. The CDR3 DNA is TGTGCCAGCAGCTTAGTCCCGGTCTCTGGAAACACCATATATTTT.

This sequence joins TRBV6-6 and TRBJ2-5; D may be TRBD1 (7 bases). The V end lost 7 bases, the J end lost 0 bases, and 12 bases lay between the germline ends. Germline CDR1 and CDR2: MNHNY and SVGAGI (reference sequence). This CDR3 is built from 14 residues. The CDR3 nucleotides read TGTGCCAGCACCGCGGGACAGTACCAAGAGACCCAGTACTTC. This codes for CASTAGQYQETQYF.

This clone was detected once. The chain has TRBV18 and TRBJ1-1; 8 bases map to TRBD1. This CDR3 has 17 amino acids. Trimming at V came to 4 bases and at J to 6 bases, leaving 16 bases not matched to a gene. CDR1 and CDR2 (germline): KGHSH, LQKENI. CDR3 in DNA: TGTGCCAGCTCACGAGAAATTCCAGGGGGCGTTGGACCTGAAGCTTTCTTT. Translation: CASSREIPGGVGPEAFF.

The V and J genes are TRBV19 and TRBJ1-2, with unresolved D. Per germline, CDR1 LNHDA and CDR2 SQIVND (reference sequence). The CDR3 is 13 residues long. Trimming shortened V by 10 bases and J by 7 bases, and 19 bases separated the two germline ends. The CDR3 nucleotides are TGTGCCACCCTGACGCGGCATTCGGGTGGCTACACCTTC. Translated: CATLTRHSGGYTF. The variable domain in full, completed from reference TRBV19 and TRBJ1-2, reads DGGITQSPKYLFRKEGQNVTLSCEQNLNHDAMYWYRQDPGQGLRLIYYSQIVNDFQKGDIAEGYSVSREKKESFPLTVTSAQKNPTAFYLCATLTRHSGGYTFGSGTRLTVV.

CDR3 residues: CASSKVQGVFGQPQHF. As DNA, the CDR3 is TGTGCCAGCAGTAAAGTGCAGGGGGTGTTCGGACAGCCCCAGCATTTT. The chain employs TRBV6-2 or TRBV6-3 and TRBJ1-5, with 7 bases identical to TRBD1. V lost 5 bases, J lost 7 bases, and 14 bases stayed unmatched. This CDR3 has 16 amino acids. Germline V CDR1 and CDR2: MNHEY, SVGEGT.

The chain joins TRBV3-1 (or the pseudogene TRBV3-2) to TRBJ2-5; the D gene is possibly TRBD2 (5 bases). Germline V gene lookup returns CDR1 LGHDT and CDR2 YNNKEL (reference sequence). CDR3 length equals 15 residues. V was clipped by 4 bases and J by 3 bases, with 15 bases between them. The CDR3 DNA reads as TGTGCCAGCAGCCCCCGAGGGTACGGAAAAGAGACCCAGTACTTC. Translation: CASSPRGYGKETQYF.

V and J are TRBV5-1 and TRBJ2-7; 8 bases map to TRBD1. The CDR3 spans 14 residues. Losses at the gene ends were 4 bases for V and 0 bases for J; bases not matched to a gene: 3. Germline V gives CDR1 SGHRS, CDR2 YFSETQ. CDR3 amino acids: CASSGTGGSYEQYF. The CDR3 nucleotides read TGCGCCAGCAGCGGCACAGGGGGCTCCTACGAGCAGTACTTC.

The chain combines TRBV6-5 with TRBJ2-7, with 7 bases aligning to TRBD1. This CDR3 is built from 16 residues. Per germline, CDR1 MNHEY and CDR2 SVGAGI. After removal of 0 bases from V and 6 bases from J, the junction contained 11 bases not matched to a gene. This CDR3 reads CASSYSARTGRFEQYF. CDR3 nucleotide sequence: TGTGCCAGCAGTTACTCAGCCCGGACAGGTCGGTTCGAGCAGTACTTC.